Below, 28 T cell receptor beta chains from the same sample are listed, as sequenced in a study of OX40 agonist ivuxolimab in advanced cancers. The library was built by means of the immunoSEQ multiplex PCR assay. TCRdb carries this immuneACCESS record with in-frame sequences only. Its versions omit some clonotypes, under half of them owing to an unresolved V gene in the studies checked, with the rest unexplained. This sample has about 93,000 clones in its table, and roughly 90% of those were observed once. The top ten constitute about 2.4% of the sample. The sample consisted of CD4+ or CD8+ T cells sorted from blood, taken in a trial of the OX40 agonist ivuxolimab. These receptors were taken from an adult with an advanced solid tumor such as melanoma, head and neck, liver or kidney cancer.

The rearrangement uses TRBV5-1 and TRBJ1-4; TRBD1 matches at 7 bases. Germline CDR1 SGHRS, CDR2 YFSETQ. J lost 5 bases, V lost 4 bases, and 8 bases had no gene match. This CDR3 spans 15 amino acids. CDR3 DNA sequence: TGCGCCAGCAGCCCACAAGGGGGCCCGAATGAAAAACTGTTTTTT. Translated: CASSPQGGPNEKLFF.

J is TRBJ2-5 and V is TRBV5-4, with D hard to call. CDR3 size: 15 residues. The germline V gene encodes CDR1 SGHNT and CDR2 YYREEE (reference sequence). Trimming took off 0 bases at V and 1 base at J, with 10 bases between the two ends. CDR3 sequence reads: CASSLGVGSQETQYF. In DNA, the CDR3 is TGTGCCAGCAGCTTGGGTGTAGGCTCCCAAGAGACCCAGTACTTC.

V gene TRBV11-3 combines with J gene TRBJ2-2; a possible D gene is TRBD1 (5 bases). V was pared by 7 bases and J by 2 bases, with 14 bases between. Germline-derived CDR1 and CDR2 are SGHNT and YENEEA. The CDR3 is made up of 15 amino acids. CDR3 region: CASIRQGVNTGELFF. CDR3 nucleotide sequence: TGTGCCAGCATCCGTCAGGGTGTTAACACCGGGGAGCTGTTTTTT.

This clone turned up a few times. The chain carries TRBV7-2 and TRBJ1-1, with D perhaps TRBD1 (6 bases). CDR1 and CDR2 from the germline V gene are SGHTA and FQGNSA. The V gene lost 6 bases and the J gene lost 1 base, with 9 bases spanning the gap. This CDR3 has 13 amino acids. CDR3 protein: CASSLTGNTEAFF. The CDR3 DNA reads as TGTGCCAGCAGTTTGACAGGGAACACTGAAGCTTTCTTT.

J is TRBJ2-1 and V is TRBV10-1; unclear D gene. CDR3 length: 13 amino acids. The germline CDR1 and CDR2 sequences are WNHNN and SYGVQD (reference sequence). The V and J ends lost 6 bases and 7 bases respectively, with 13 bases between them. The CDR3 loop reads CASSALVGNEQFF. DNA for the CDR3: TGCGCCAGCAGCGCCTTGGTCGGGAATGAGCAGTTCTTC.

This chain uses TRBV5-6 with TRBJ1-1; 7 bases fit TRBD1. Trimming cost V 2 bases and J 3 bases; bases outside gene matches: 7. CDR1 is SGHDT, CDR2 YYEEEE, per germline. The CDR3 length is 15 residues. CDR3 coding DNA: TGTGCCAGCAGCTTCCTGGACAGGCGGGACACTGAAGCTTTCTTT. It translates to CASSFLDRRDTEAFF.

V usage is TRBV11-2 and J usage is TRBJ2-3, with TRBD1 matching over 7 bases. The germline V gene encodes CDR1 SGHAT and CDR2 FQNNGV. This CDR3 is built from 14 residues. V lost 5 bases, J lost 3 bases, and 5 bases stayed unmatched. CDR3 sequence: CASSRDRATDTQYF. For the CDR3, the DNA is TGTGCCAGCAGCCGAGACAGGGCGACAGATACGCAGTATTTT.

V and J are TRBV2 and TRBJ2-2, with D perhaps TRBD1 (6 bases). V shed 7 bases and J shed 4 bases, with 10 bases lying between them. CDR1 and CDR2 from the germline V gene are SNHLY and FYNNEI. The CDR3 extends over 13 amino acids. CDR3 amino acids: CASKTQGTGELFF. The CDR3 region has the DNA TGTGCCAGCAAGACACAGGGCACCGGGGAGCTGTTTTTT.

A remark on this clone: Other DNA sequences of this sample code for an identical CDR3. This chain links TRBV5-1 with TRBJ1-1, with D unclear. This CDR3 spans 14 amino acids. The germline V gene encodes CDR1 SGHRS and CDR2 YFSETQ. V lost 0 bases and J 0 bases, leaving 6 bases between the germline ends. The CDR3 here is CASSLGTVNTEAFF. The DNA of the CDR3 is TGCGCCAGCAGCTTGGGGACCGTGAACACTGAAGCTTTCTTT. The full variable domain, in which reference TRBV5-1 and TRBJ1-1 provide the parts outside the CDR3, is KAGVTQTPRYLIKTRGQQVTLSCSPISGHRSVSWYQQTPGQGLQFLFEYFSETQRNKGNFPGRFSGRQFSNSRSEMNVSTLELGDSALYLCASSLGTVNTEAFFGQGTRLTVV.

The chain joins TRBV7-9 to TRBJ2-5, with D unresolved. CDR1 and CDR2 (germline): SEHNR, FQNEAQ (reference sequence). This CDR3 contains 10 residues. Trimming took 5 bases from V and 5 from J, leaving 3 bases between them. The CDR3 here is CASSEETQYF. The CDR3 nucleotides are TGTGCCAGCAGCGAGGAGACCCAGTACTTC.

The rearrangement links TRBV6-5 to TRBJ1-1; 7 bases fit TRBD1. The CDR3 loop spans 13 amino acids. CDR1 is MNHEY, CDR2 SVGAGI, per germline. Trimming removed 6 bases from V and 0 bases from J; junction bases left unmatched: 1. The DNA for the CDR3 is TGTGCCAGCAGACAGGGGCTGAACACTGAAGCTTTCTTT. This codes for CASRQGLNTEAFF.

This chain joins TRBV5-4 and TRBJ1-2, with TRBD1 matching over 8 bases. The germline V gene has CDR1 SGHNT and CDR2 YYREEE (reference sequence). V lost 0 bases to trimming and J lost 8 bases; unmatched junction nucleotides: 3. The CDR3 is 13 residues long. The CDR3 region is CASSLAAGGGYTF. The DNA of the CDR3 is TGTGCCAGCAGCTTGGCGGCAGGGGGCGGCTACACCTTC.

In its sample, this clone was seen once. The chain has TRBV18 and TRBJ1-1, with D perhaps matching TRBD1 (5 bases). With 0 bases removed from V and 10 bases from J, the gap between germline ends came to 9 bases. The germline CDR1 and CDR2 sequences are KGHSH and LQKENI. This CDR3 has 12 residues. As DNA, the CDR3 is TGTGCCAGCTCACCACCGCAGGGATTAGCTTTCTTT. Translation gives CASSPPQGLAFF. Filled out from reference TRBV18 and TRBJ1-1, the complete variable domain reads NAGVMQNPRHLVRRRGQEARLRCSPMKGHSHVYWYRQLPEEGLKFMVYLQKENIIDESGMPKERFSAEFPKEGPSILRIQQVVRGDSAAYFCASSPPQGLAFFGQGTRLTVV.

The V and J genes are TRBV28 and TRBJ1-3, with D tentatively TRBD1 (5 bases). V was clipped by 6 bases and J by 4 bases, with 10 bases between them. Germline values: CDR1 MDHEN, CDR2 SYDVKM. The CDR3 length is 13 residues. The DNA for the CDR3 is TGTGCCAGCAGCCGGCCAGGGGGAAACACCATATATTTT. It translates to CASSRPGGNTIYF. Complete variable domain (other parts from reference TRBV28 and TRBJ1-3): DVKVTQSSRYLVKRTGEKVFLECVQDMDHENMFWYRQDPGLGLRLIYFSYDVKMKEKGDIPEGYSVSREKKERFSLILESASTNQTSMYLCASSRPGGNTIYFGEGSWLTVV.

This clone was seen a single time. The rearrangement links TRBV28 to TRBJ1-5; 10 bases match TRBD1. CDR3 length: 14 residues. Losses at the gene ends were 4 bases for V and 7 bases for J; bases not matched to a gene: 4. CDR1 MDHEN and CDR2 SYDVKM come from the germline V gene. The CDR3 DNA reads as TGTGCCAGCAGTTGGACAGGGGGGAGACAGCCCCAGCATTTT. It yields the protein CASSWTGGRQPQHF.

A single count supports this clone. J is TRBJ2-3 and V is TRBV7-9; D possibly corresponds to TRBD2 (6 bases). CDR1 and CDR2 (germline): SEHNR, FQNEAQ (reference sequence). Trimming removed 5 bases at V and 7 bases at J, with 19 bases between. The CDR3 is made up of 15 amino acids. The CDR3 protein is CASSMTGSTGNTQYF. The CDR3 nucleotides read TGTGCCAGCAGCATGACCGGGAGTACGGGAAATACGCAGTATTTT.

The CDR3 sequence: CASTTAIDTQYF. Written as DNA, the CDR3 is TGTGCCAGCACCACCGCAATAGATACGCAGTATTTT. The chain employs TRBV28 and TRBJ2-3; no definite D call. CDR1 and CDR2 from the germline V gene are MDHEN and SYDVKM. The CDR3 sequence is 12 residues long. The V gene lost 7 bases and the J gene lost 5 bases, with 10 bases spanning the gap.

The CDR3 region is CASSVDLRGPDTEAFF. DNA for the CDR3: TGTGCCAGCAGCGTAGACCTAAGGGGGCCGGACACTGAAGCTTTCTTT. The chain combines TRBV7-9 with TRBJ1-1, with 7 bases that match TRBD1. V gave up 5 bases and J gave up 3 bases; unmatched junction bases: 12. This CDR3 has 16 amino acids. Germline V gene data show CDR1 as SEHNR and CDR2 as FQNEAQ (reference sequence).

V and J are TRBV11-2 and TRBJ2-7; 12 bases are a match to TRBD2. Germline CDR1 SGHAT, CDR2 FQNNGV. The length of the CDR3 is 13 residues. V gave up 6 bases and J gave up 7 bases; unmatched junction bases: 4. The DNA for the CDR3 is TGTGCCAGCAGTTTTGGACTAGCGGGGGAGCAGTACTTC. Its translation is CASSFGLAGEQYF.

The chain links TRBV21-1 to TRBJ1-5; the table calls TRBD1, which could not be checked here. TRBV21-1 is marked as a pseudogene. This CDR3 is 13 amino acids long. In nucleotides, the CDR3 is TGTGCCAGCAGCGTCAATAGCAATCAGCCCCAGCATTTT. Residues: CASSVNSNQPQHF.

V and J are TRBV4-1 and TRBJ1-1; no clear D. Germline assignment: CDR1 MGHRA and CDR2 YSYEKL. This CDR3 spans 12 amino acids. Trimming stripped 4 bases from V and 4 bases from J, with 7 bases between. CDR3 nucleotide sequence: TGCGCCAGCAGCCCCGGTGTCACTGAAGCTTTCTTT. This gives the protein CASSPGVTEAFF.

V and J are TRBV5-1 and TRBJ2-7, with TRBD1 identical over 8 bases. V dropped 5 bases and J dropped 1; count of bases not matched to a gene: 2. The germline CDR1 and CDR2 sequences are SGHRS and YFSETQ. The CDR3 spans 13 residues. CDR3 in DNA: TGCGCCAGCAGGCAGGGGGCGTCCTACGAGCAGTACTTC. Its translation: CASRQGASYEQYF.

To note about this clone: Compared with germline, one end of the junction differs, possibly owing to a read error. The V call is TRBV2, the J call TRBJ2-7, with 8 bases fitting TRBD2. The V gene's germline CDR1 is SNHLY and CDR2 FYNNEI. This CDR3 is built from 16 residues. For the CDR3, the DNA is TGTGCCAGCACGCCCTCCGGGACTAGTGTCTCCTACAAGCAGTACTTC. Encoded protein: CASTPSGTSVSYKQYF.

The chain uses TRBV7-2 and TRBJ2-4, with 7 nucleotides matching TRBD1. Germline assignment: CDR1 SGHTA and CDR2 FQGNSA. The CDR3 totals 14 residues. V trimming: 5 bases; J trimming: 9 bases; junction bases outside the gene matches: 10. The CDR3 DNA is TGTGCCAGCAGCCAACAACAGGGGCCGGGCATTCAGTACTTC. Translation gives CASSQQQGPGIQYF.

V gene TRBV27 combines with J gene TRBJ2-7, with unresolved D. V was pared by 3 bases and J by 3 bases, with 18 bases between. CDR1 and CDR2 from the germline V gene are MNHEY and SMNVEV (reference sequence). This CDR3 spans 16 amino acids. CDR3 nucleotides: TGTGCCAGCAGTTTGGATTGGGTCTCCTCTGACTACGAGCAGTACTTC. This translates into CASSLDWVSSDYEQYF.

A single count supports this clone. The rearrangement joins TRBV7-2 to TRBJ2-3; no reliable D call. The CDR3 loop spans 13 amino acids. V was trimmed by 5 bases and J by 2 bases, leaving 8 bases between them. Germline V gene sequence: CDR1 SGHTA, CDR2 FQGNSA. CDR3 region: CASSVDITDTQYF. The CDR3 DNA follows: TGTGCCAGCAGCGTTGATATCACAGATACGCAGTATTTT.

The rearrangement joins TRBV5-1 to TRBJ2-1, with TRBD2 matching over 12 bases. With V trimmed by 4 bases and J by 4 bases, 9 bases remained unmatched. Germline V gene sequence: CDR1 SGHRS, CDR2 YFSETQ. The CDR3 runs 17 residues. The CDR3 bases are TGCGCCAGCAGCACCGGGACTAGCGGGCCCTATTACAATGAGCAGTTCTTC. Amino acids: CASSTGTSGPYYNEQFF.

The chain uses TRBV21-1 and TRBJ2-5; the table's TRBD1 call for D was not verified on the DNA. TRBV21-1 is classified as a pseudogene. The CDR3 length is 14 residues. The DNA for the CDR3 is TGTGCCAGCAGCAAAGGTCCAGATGAAGAGACCCAGTACTTC. This codes for CASSKGPDEETQYF.